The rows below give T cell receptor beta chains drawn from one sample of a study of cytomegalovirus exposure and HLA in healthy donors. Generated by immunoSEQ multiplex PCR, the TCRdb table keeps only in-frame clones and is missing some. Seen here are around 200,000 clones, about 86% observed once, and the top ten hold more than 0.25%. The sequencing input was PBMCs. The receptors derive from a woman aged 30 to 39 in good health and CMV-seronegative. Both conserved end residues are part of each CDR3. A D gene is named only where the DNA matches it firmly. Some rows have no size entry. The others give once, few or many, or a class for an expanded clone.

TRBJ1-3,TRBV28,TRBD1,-,TGTGCCAGCAGTACATGGGACAGGTTATCCTCTGGAAACACCATATATTTT,CASSTWDRLSSGNTIYF
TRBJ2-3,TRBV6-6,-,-,TGTGCCAGCAGTTACAGGACTGCGTCTGATACGCAGTATTTT,CASSYRTASDTQYF
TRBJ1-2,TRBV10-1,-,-,TGCGCCAGCAGTGATAAAGGAAGGGGGTCTAACTATGGCTACACCTTC,CASSDKGRGSNYGYTF
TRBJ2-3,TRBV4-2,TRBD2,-,TGTGCCAGCAGCCAGACAGCGGGAGGGCCCGGAACAGATACGCAGTATTTT,CASSQTAGGPGTDTQYF
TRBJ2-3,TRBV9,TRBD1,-,TGTGCCAGCAGCGTTACAGGGGAGGATACGCAGTATTTT,CASSVTGEDTQYF
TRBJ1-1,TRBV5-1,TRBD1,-,TGCGCCAGCAGCCTAGGACAGGCGGCAACTGAAGCTTTCTTT,CASSLGQAATEAFF
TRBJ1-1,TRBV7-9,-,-,TGTGCCAGCAGCTTAGAGGGGCCAGCAGAAGCTTTCTTT,CASSLEGPAEAFF
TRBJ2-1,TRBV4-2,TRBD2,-,TGTGCCAGCAGCCACCACACGGGACTAGGGCTGAATGAGCAGTTCTTC,CASSHHTGLGLNEQFF
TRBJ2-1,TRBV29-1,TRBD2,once,TGCAGCGTAGAATGGGAGGGTTTCGTCACGGGTGAGCAGTTCTTC,CSVEWEGFVTGEQFF
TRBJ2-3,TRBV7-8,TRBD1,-,TGTGCCAGCAGCCTACAGACAGGGGCTGTTACAGATACGCAGTATTTT,CASSLQTGAVTDTQYF
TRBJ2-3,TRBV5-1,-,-,TGCGCCAGCAGCTTGGGGGGCTTAACTAGCACAGATACGCAGTATTTT,CASSLGGLTSTDTQYF
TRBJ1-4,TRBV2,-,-,TGTGCCAGCAGGGGGGGAGTTAATGAAAAACTGTTTTTT,CASRGGVNEKLFF
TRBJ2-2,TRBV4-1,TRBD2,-,TGCGCCAGCAGCCAAGATCGGGGGGTTAGGCGGGGGGAGCTGTTTTTT,CASSQDRGVRRGELFF
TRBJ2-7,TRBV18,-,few,TGTGCCAGCTCATCCGCCCCGGGGGAGCAGTACTTC,CASSSAPGEQYF
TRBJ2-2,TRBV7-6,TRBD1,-,TGTGCCAGCAGCTTAGTTATTCAGGGGGCGCGGTACGAAGCCGGGGAGCTGTTTTTT,CASSLVIQGARYEAGELFF
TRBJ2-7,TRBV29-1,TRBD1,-,TGCAGCGTTGCTCCGACAGGGGCCTACGAGCAGTACTTC,CSVAPTGAYEQYF
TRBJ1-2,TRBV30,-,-,TGTGCCTGGAGTGCGGGGGGGGACTATGGCTACACCTTC,CAWSAGGDYGYTF
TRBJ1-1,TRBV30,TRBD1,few,TGTGCCTGGAGTGTAAACGGTAACTCGAGAGCAGGGGGGTTCACTGAAGCTTTCTTT,CAWSVNGNSRAGGFTEAFF
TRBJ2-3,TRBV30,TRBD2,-,TGTGCCTGGAGTGTACAAGCGGGGGTTCTTACGCAGTATTTT,CAWSVQAGVLTQYF
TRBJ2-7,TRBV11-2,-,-,TGTGCCAGCAGCTTAGTACAGGGACCCTACGAGCAGTACTTC,CASSLVQGPYEQYF
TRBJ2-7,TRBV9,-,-,TGTGCCAGCAGCGTAGTCGAGAAATCCGAGCAGTACTTC,CASSVVEKSEQYF
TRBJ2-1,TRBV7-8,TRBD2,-,TGTGCCAGCAGCCCTTTGGCGGGAGACAACAATGAGCAGTTCTTC,CASSPLAGDNNEQFF
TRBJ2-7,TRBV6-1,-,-,TGTGCCAGCAGTGAAGGACCCGGGGAAGGCTACGAGCAGTACTTC,CASSEGPGEGYEQYF
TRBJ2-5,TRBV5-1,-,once,TGCGCCAGCAGCTTGGGACTCCGGCAAGAGACCCAGTACTTC,CASSLGLRQETQYF
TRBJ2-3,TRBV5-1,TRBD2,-,TGCGCCAGCAAGCTGGCTAGCGGGATGGATACGCAGTATTTT,CASKLASGMDTQYF
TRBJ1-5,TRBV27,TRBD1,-,TGTGCCAGCAGTCCGACAGGGGGGATAAAACAGCCCCAGCATTTT,CASSPTGGIKQPQHF
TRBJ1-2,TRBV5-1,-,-,TGCGCCAGCAGCTCACAGGGAGAGAACTATGGCTACACCTTC,CASSSQGENYGYTF
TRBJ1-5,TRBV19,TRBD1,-,TGTGCCAGTAGTATAACACAGGGGGACAATCAGCCCCAGCATTTT,CASSITQGDNQPQHF